This TCR beta chain was retrieved from a study of shared clonotypes between healthy human individuals. Germline V gene sequence: CDR1 SGHAT, CDR2 FQNNGV. The CDR3 extends over 14 amino acids. The V end lost 6 bases, the J end lost 8 bases, and 17 bases lay between the germline ends. The repertoire was sequenced with immunoSEQ multiplex PCR; TCRdb's copy has only in-frame clones and lacks some. The sample lists 500,000 to 550,000 clones, about 96% occurring once. The sample comprised naive CD4+ T cells sorted from blood. Subset noted: CD45RA+ positively selected. The gene calls are TRBV11-2 and TRBJ2-1; a weak D match, TRBD2 (6 bases). This TCR derives from a woman under 40 in good health. This CDR3 is CASRYRDSLDEQFF. The CDR3 DNA follows: TGTGCCAGCAGGTACCGGGACTCCTTGGATGAGCAGTTCTTC.